These 6 T cell receptor beta chains were all obtained from the same sample, sequenced in a study of T-cell reconstitution after alpha-beta-depleted transplantation in children. The library targeted TCRbeta and was prepared with unique molecular identifiers. TCRdb independently ran MiXCR on the PCR reads; one entry per CDR3 protein. Among around 78,000 distinct CDR3 sequences listed, approximately 7.4% were seen once. This sample comprised PBMCs from the stem cell graft donor, obtained from the stem cell graft. These receptors were taken from a human donor who donated a stem cell graft to a child with acute lymphoblastic leukemia.

This clonotype has ten or more counts. V is TRBV20-1 and J is TRBJ2-7, with TRBD1 matching 9 bases. The trim removed 8 bases at V and 7 bases at J, leaving 12 bases unmatched. In germline, CDR1 is DFQATT, CDR2 SNEGSKA (reference sequence). The CDR3 has 13 residues. The CDR3 nucleotides are TGCAGTTCCCGGGCGGGACAGGGCAGGGAGCAGTACTTC. Its protein is CSSRAGQGREQYF.

The chain is built from TRBV27 and TRBJ1-3; maybe TRBD1 (5 bases). This CDR3 comprises 14 residues. The germline V and J ends were trimmed by 7 bases and 2 bases, with 12 bases remaining between them. CDR1 MNHEY and CDR2 SMNVEV come from the germline V gene (reference sequence). The CDR3 nucleotides are TGTGCCAGCAAGGAGACAGCTACTGGAAACACCATATATTTT. Amino acid sequence: CASKETATGNTIYF.

For this clonotype: One junction end disagrees with the germline gene, perhaps due to a read error. V and J are TRBV6-1 and TRBJ2-7; 8 positions match TRBD2. The CDR3 spans 16 residues. CDR1 and CDR2 (germline): MNHNS, SASEGT. The CDR3 spells CASGEPPGRGTYEQYF. Written as DNA, the CDR3 is TGTGCCAGCGGTGAACCCCCCGGGAGGGGAACCTACGAGCAGTACTTC.

This clonotype came up a few times. The chain combines TRBV7-9 with TRBJ1-1; TRBD1 matches at 7 bases. After removal of 5 bases from V and 2 bases from J, the junction contained 5 bases not matched to a gene. Germline V gene data show CDR1 as SEHNR and CDR2 as FQNEAQ (reference sequence). This CDR3 contains 14 residues. CDR3 nucleotides: TGTGCCAGCAGCCCGCGGGACAGTAACACTGAAGCTTTCTTT. This gives the protein CASSPRDSNTEAFF.

A few counts support this clonotype. The rearrangement uses TRBV6-2 or TRBV6-3 and TRBJ2-7; D possibly corresponds to TRBD1 (6 bases). Trimming took off 7 bases at V and 5 bases at J, with 12 bases between the two ends. CDR1 and CDR2 from the germline V gene are MNHEY and SVGEGT. The CDR3 contains 12 residues. CDR3 nucleotides: TGTGCCAGCACCTACAGGGTTGACGAGCAGTACTTC. Translated: CASTYRVDEQYF.

In this sample, this clonotype turned up a few times. The J gene is TRBJ2-7, the V gene TRBV29-1; no firm D call. The V and J ends lost 7 bases and 5 bases respectively, with 18 bases between them. Germline V gives CDR1 SQVTM, CDR2 ANQGSEA. The CDR3 runs to 13 residues. The CDR3: CSAAGRLGNEQYF. The CDR3 coding sequence is TGCAGCGCCGCAGGTAGATTGGGCAACGAGCAGTACTTC.